The 4 T cell receptor beta chains given below trace back to one sample, sequenced in a study of T cell responses to AZD1222 COVID-19 vaccine. Clones were sequenced by immunoSEQ multiplex PCR, and TCRdb holds only the in-frame ones, with some missing. In the table there are more than 95,000 clones, 75% to 90% of which are singletons. This sample comprised peripheral blood, obtained on day 0 of AZD1222 vaccination. Every receptor here comes from an adult in good health.

The chain carries TRBV5-1 and TRBJ2-7; D is ambiguous. Germline values: CDR1 SGHRS, CDR2 YFSETQ. The CDR3 has 15 amino acids. Deletions cut 3 bases from V and 0 bases from J, with 13 bases between. CDR3 residues: CASSSSGRSSYEQYF. DNA for the CDR3: TGCGCCAGCAGCTCTTCTGGACGAAGCTCCTACGAGCAGTACTTC.

CDR3 sequence: CASSLGLAGGSQRETQYF. The CDR3 DNA reads TGCGCCAGCAGCTTGGGACTAGCGGGGGGCTCTCAGAGGGAGACCCAGTACTTC. The chain links TRBV5-1 to TRBJ2-5, with 13 positions matching TRBD2. Germline V gene sequence: CDR1 SGHRS, CDR2 YFSETQ. Trimming cost V 0 bases and J 5 bases; bases outside gene matches: 10. The CDR3 spans 18 residues.

This clone came up once. This chain links TRBV5-5 with TRBJ1-2; TRBD1 aligns across 8 bases. Germline assignment: CDR1 SGHKS and CDR2 YYEKEE (reference sequence). V lost 1 base to trimming and J lost 7 bases; unmatched junction nucleotides: 6. The CDR3 contains 14 residues. The CDR3 nucleotides are TGTGCCAGCAGCTTGAGTCAGGGGGCAGGTGGCTACACCTTC. Its protein product is CASSLSQGAGGYTF.

The chain combines TRBV11-2 with TRBJ2-1; a possible D gene is TRBD2 (5 bases). The V gene lost 4 bases and the J gene lost 0 bases, with 13 bases spanning the gap. This CDR3 comprises 16 residues. CDR1 is SGHAT, CDR2 FQNNGV, per germline. The CDR3 spells CASSSRGSSSYNEQFF. For the CDR3, the DNA is TGTGCCAGCAGCTCACGAGGGAGTAGCTCCTACAATGAGCAGTTCTTC.